A selection of T cell receptor beta chains follows, all from one sample in a study of T cell responses to AZD1222 COVID-19 vaccine. Libraries were prepared by immunoSEQ multiplex PCR; TCRdb keeps only in-frame clonotypes and omits some of them. The sample yields fewer than 150,000 clones, 89% seen once. The starting material was peripheral blood, obtained 28 days after the second AZD1222 dose. All receptors derive from an adult who received the AZD1222 COVID-19 vaccine. Both conserved end residues are part of each CDR3. D genes are given only for firm matches. Where a row states a size, it is once, few, many or the class of an expanded clone; other rows omit it.

TGTGCCAGCAATCAGGACAGGGGAAATTCACCCCTCCACTTT CASNQDRGNSPLHF - TRBD1 14 TRBJ1-6 TRBV5-4
TGTGCCAGCAGCCAAGTAGTAGACAGGAACACCGGGGAGCTGTTTTTT CASSQVVDRNTGELFF few - 16 TRBJ2-2 TRBV3-1/TRBV3-2
TGTGCCAGCGGACAGGGAGAGACCCAGTACTTC CASGQGETQYF - TRBD1 11 TRBJ2-5 TRBV2
TGTGCCAGCAGCTTAGGCCGGACCCTCGGGACGCATGGCTACACCTTC CASSLGRTLGTHGYTF few - 16 TRBJ1-2 TRBV7-9
TGTGCCAGCAGTCGGACAGGGGGCTCGTACGAGCAGTACTTC CASSRTGGSYEQYF - TRBD1 14 TRBJ2-7 TRBV6-5
TGCGCCAGCAGCCCCGGGACAGGGGGCACTGAAGCTTTCTTT CASSPGTGGTEAFF - TRBD1 14 TRBJ1-1 TRBV5-1
TGCGCCAGCAGCCTGCTAGGGTACACCGGGGAGCTGTTTTTT CASSLLGYTGELFF - - 14 TRBJ2-2 TRBV5-1
TGTGCCAGCTCACCACGGTCCCAGGGGAACACTGAAGCTTTCTTT CASSPRSQGNTEAFF - - 15 TRBJ1-1 TRBV18
TGTGCCAGCAGGCGGGAGGACGAGTCATATGGCTACACCTTC CASRREDESYGYTF - - 14 TRBJ1-2 TRBV5-6
TGTGCCAGCAGTCCGGACAGCGCTGAAGCTTTCTTT CASSPDSAEAFF - - 12 TRBJ1-1 TRBV12-3/TRBV12-4
TGTGCCAGTAACAGAGCCGGCTCTGGAAACACCATATATTTT CASNRAGSGNTIYF - - 14 TRBJ1-3 TRBV19
TGCGCCAGCAGCCATTCCCCGGGACACCGCACAGATACGCAGTATTTT CASSHSPGHRTDTQYF - - 16 TRBJ2-3 TRBV4-1
TGTGCCAGCAGTGAACGGGCAGGGAAGTTCTTC CASSERAGKFF - - 11 TRBJ2-1 TRBV2
TGTGCCTGGGCCCTAGCGGGGGGAGTCGATACGCAGTATTTT CAWALAGGVDTQYF - TRBD2 14 TRBJ2-3 TRBV30
TGTGCCAGCAGCTCCGACAGGTCCTATGGCTACACCTTC CASSSDRSYGYTF once - 13 TRBJ1-2 TRBV7-8
TGTGCCAGCGGGGGGGACAACTTCAATGAGCAGTTCTTC CASGGDNFNEQFF - - 13 TRBJ2-1 TRBV3-1/TRBV3-2
TGTGCCAGCAGCCCCCCAATAGGGTCCACTGAAGCTTTCTTT CASSPPIGSTEAFF - - 14 TRBJ1-1 TRBV13
TGTGCCAGCAGCTTAGAGGGGGAGTGGAACACCATATATTTT CASSLEGEWNTIYF - - 14 TRBJ1-3 TRBV7-9
TGTGCCAGCAGCTTTGCAGGGGAAAAACTGTTTTTT CASSFAGEKLFF - - 12 TRBJ1-4 TRBV9
TGTGCCAGCAGCTGGAAGGGGGCGTACAATGAGCAGTTCTTC CASSWKGAYNEQFF - TRBD1 14 TRBJ2-1 TRBV11-3
TGTGCCAGCAGCGTAGGGGGGATAAACAATGAGCAGTTCTTC CASSVGGINNEQFF - - 14 TRBJ2-1 TRBV9
TGTGCCAGCAGCTTCGGCGGGGTCCCCTACGAGCAGTACTTC CASSFGGVPYEQYF - - 14 TRBJ2-7 TRBV7-9
TGTGCCAGCAGCTTCAGTAAGAAGGAGGGTAAAGAGACCCAGTACTTC CASSFSKKEGKETQYF - - 16 TRBJ2-5 TRBV7-9
TGTGCCAGCAGCTTATCCAAAATAAACTATGGCTACACCTTC CASSLSKINYGYTF - - 14 TRBJ1-2 TRBV11-1
TGTGCCAGCAGCTTAGGGTTGACAGGGGAATCCTACGAGCAGTACTTC CASSLGLTGESYEQYF - TRBD1 16 TRBJ2-7 TRBV7-8
TGCGCCAGCAGTCAACGGACAGATTCACCCCTCCACTTT CASSQRTDSPLHF once - 13 TRBJ1-6 TRBV23-1
TGTGCCAGCAGCCCGTCCGGGACTAGCGGGTCTACCGATTACAATGAGCAGTTCTTC CASSPSGTSGSTDYNEQFF - TRBD2 19 TRBJ2-1 TRBV11-3
TGCAGCGTTGAGTTGGCAGACTATGGCTACACCTTC CSVELADYGYTF - - 12 TRBJ1-2 TRBV29-1
TGTGCCAGCTCACCCAGACTAGCGGGAGCTTCCTACGAGCAGTACTTC CASSPRLAGASYEQYF - TRBD2 16 TRBJ2-7 TRBV18
TGTGCCAGCAGTTCTCCGGACGGACTCGGTTCACCCCTCCACTTT CASSSPDGLGSPLHF few - 15 TRBJ1-6 TRBV28
TGTGCCTGGAGTCCCCCGACAGGGGGCGGTCCAGATACGCAGTATTTT CAWSPPTGGGPDTQYF - TRBD1 16 TRBJ2-3 TRBV30
TGTGCCAGTAAAGCGACAGGGACGGCAGGAAACACCATATATTTT CASKATGTAGNTIYF once TRBD1 15 TRBJ1-3 TRBV19
TGTGCCAGCAGCCCGGAGAACAGAAACACCATATATTTT CASSPENRNTIYF few - 13 TRBJ1-3 TRBV9
TGCAGCGTGACCTGGACGGGGGGAACTGAAGCTTTCTTT CSVTWTGGTEAFF - - 13 TRBJ1-1 TRBV29-1
TGTGCCAGCAGCCAACCGGGAGGGGTCGGGGAGCTGTTTTTT CASSQPGGVGELFF - TRBD2 14 TRBJ2-2 TRBV3-1/TRBV3-2
TGTGCCAGCAGCCCCCCAGAGTCCAGGGGAGAAGAGACCCAGTACTTC CASSPPESRGEETQYF - - 16 TRBJ2-5 TRBV3-1/TRBV3-2
TGTGCCTGGAGAGGAATCGGGATGAACACTGAAGCTTTCTTT CAWRGIGMNTEAFF - - 14 TRBJ1-1 TRBV30
TGTGCCAGCAGCTTAGTCGGGGGGTCGAACACTGAAGCTTTCTTT CASSLVGGSNTEAFF - - 15 TRBJ1-1 TRBV7-2
TGTGCCAGCAGCCAAGTCGGGGTTTATAGCGGCTACACCTTC CASSQVGVYSGYTF - - 14 TRBJ1-2 TRBV14
TGTGCCAGCAGTTTTGATTTCTCTGGAAACACCATATATTTT CASSFDFSGNTIYF - - 14 TRBJ1-3 TRBV6-5
TGTGCCAGCAGAGCAGGGTTTTCCAATCAGCCCCAGCATTTT CASRAGFSNQPQHF once - 14 TRBJ1-5 TRBV6-5
TGTGCCAGCTCAACCCAGCCCCTCTATGGCTACACCTTC CASSTQPLYGYTF - - 13 TRBJ1-2 TRBV18
TGTGCCAGCAGAGGGGCCTATGGGGACGGCTACACCTTC CASRGAYGDGYTF - - 13 TRBJ1-2 TRBV27
TGTGCCAGCAGTAACCCTAGCGGGAGGGGCACCCAAGAGACCCAGTACTTC CASSNPSGRGTQETQYF - TRBD2 17 TRBJ2-5 TRBV2
TGTGCCAGCAGCTCCCCTCGGGACATCCGAGATGAAAAACTGTTTTTT CASSSPRDIRDEKLFF - - 16 TRBJ1-4 TRBV7-9
TGTGCCAGCAGCCAAGCGCATAATGAAAAACTGTTTTTT CASSQAHNEKLFF - - 13 TRBJ1-4 TRBV3-1/TRBV3-2
TGTGCCAGCAGTTACGCTGCCGGGACAGAAGAGACCCAGTACTTC CASSYAAGTEETQYF - TRBD1 15 TRBJ2-5 TRBV6-5
TGTGCCAGCAGCTTAGCGCCAGCGGGGGAAGGAGAGACCCAGTACTTC CASSLAPAGEGETQYF - TRBD2 16 TRBJ2-5 TRBV7-6
TGTGCCAGCAGTGAATTCGAGGGGTGGTATGGCTACACCTTC CASSEFEGWYGYTF - - 14 TRBJ1-2 TRBV25-1
TGTGCCAGCAGTGCGCGCGATCTTAAAGTCGGCAACACCATATATTTT CASSARDLKVGNTIYF - - 16 TRBJ1-3 TRBV6-1